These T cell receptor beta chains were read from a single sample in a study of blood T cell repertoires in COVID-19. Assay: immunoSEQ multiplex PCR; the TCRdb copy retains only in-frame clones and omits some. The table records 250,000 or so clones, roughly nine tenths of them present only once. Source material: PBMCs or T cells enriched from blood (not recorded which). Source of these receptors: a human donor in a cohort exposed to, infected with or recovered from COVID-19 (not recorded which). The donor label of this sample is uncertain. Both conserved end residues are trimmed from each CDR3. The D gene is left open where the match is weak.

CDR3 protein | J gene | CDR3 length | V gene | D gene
ASSPPEGTEAF | TRBJ1-1 | 11 | TRBV18 | NA
SVVKGHPWGNSPLH | TRBJ1-6 | 14 | TRBV29-1 | NA
ASSYRSGTDADTQY | TRBJ2-3 | 14 | TRBV3-1/TRBV3-2 | TRBD1
ASSQPGQSYEQY | TRBJ2-7 | 12 | TRBV7-2 | NA
ASTFGTGVTEAF | TRBJ1-1 | 12 | TRBV5-6 | TRBD1
ASTGGSITDTQY | TRBJ2-3 | 12 | TRBV30 | TRBD1
ASTRSGQGETQY | TRBJ2-5 | 12 | TRBV2 | TRBD1
ASSPTRTDNYGYT | TRBJ1-2 | 13 | TRBV7-9 | NA
ASSYFAGGAGNTIY | TRBJ1-3 | 14 | TRBV6-5 | NA
ASKGWRGRGPTEAF | TRBJ1-1 | 14 | TRBV2 | TRBD1
ASRRGGGNTEAF | TRBJ1-1 | 12 | TRBV19 | NA
ATNRRGKGAPNEKLF | TRBJ1-4 | 15 | TRBV10-1 | NA
ASSIEGPGIYEQY | TRBJ2-7 | 13 | TRBV19 | NA
ASSPLNMGGLWYGYT | TRBJ1-2 | 15 | TRBV27 | NA